Reported below is one T cell receptor (beta chain). The antigen remains undetermined. The sample belongs to a study of CD8 T cells in ankylosing spondylitis. V dropped 6 bases and J dropped 0 bases, with 23 bases sitting between them. The CDR3 totals 18 residues. Per the germline V gene, CDR1 is DFQATT and CDR2 is SNEGSKA (reference sequence). TCR beta libraries were made by quantitative 5'-RACE with molecular barcodes. MiXCR was run by TCRdb on the 5' RACE reads, yielding one entry per CDR3 protein. Seen here are over 400,000 distinct CDR3 sequences, around 26% observed once, and the top ten hold roughly 1%. Findings of the study overall: Reports say disease-linked clones showed up significantly more in matched ankylosing spondylitis synovial fluid. Within ankylosing spondylitis blood, a TCR beta motif made up of under 10 highly homologous variants appeared to be characteristic. In peripheral blood, disease-linked CD8+ clones occurred at relatively low frequencies.

The receptor's source is a male donor with ankylosing spondylitis. The specimen was blood, either unsorted or a sorted T cell fraction (not recorded which). The chain links TRBV20-1 to TRBJ1-4, with D possibly matching TRBD1 (5 bases). The CDR3 reads CSASRKWGSKPTNEKLFF. In DNA, the CDR3 is TGCAGTGCCTCAAGAAAGTGGGGGAGCAAGCCAACTAATGAAAAACTGTTTTTT.